This TCR beta chain was observed in a study of blood T cell repertoires in COVID-19. For the study at large: Both acute and convalescent COVID-19 samples were obtained from the United States, Italy and Spain. PBMCs, B-cell-depleted T cells, or T cells were the source of the cDNA or gDNA that made up the material.

Germline values: CDR1 SNHLY, CDR2 FYNNEI. The CDR3 runs 11 residues. Trimming removed 8 bases from V and 6 bases from J, with 10 bases in between. In the original analysis: Reference gene primer amplification gave estimated nucleated cell counts. The table came from immunoSEQ multiplex PCR; TCRdb's copy has only in-frame clones and leaves some out. Clone size and V and J calls were adopted from that table, with D and trimming inferred from the DNA. The sample carries just under 150,000 clones, approximately 89% recorded once. This chain connects TRBV2 to TRBJ1-1, with D tentatively TRBD1 (5 bases). Specimen: peripheral blood. This receptor was identified in a human donor in a cohort sampled during active COVID-19. In DNA form, the CDR3 reads TGTGCCAGCTTTCGGGGGGCTGAAGCTTTCTTT. Amino acid sequence: CASFRGAEAFF.